These 2 T cell receptor beta chains were sequenced from one sample in a study of shared clonotypes between healthy human individuals. Generated by immunoSEQ multiplex PCR, the TCRdb table keeps only in-frame clones and is missing some. This sample has 700,000 or so clones; 72% occur once, and the top ten carry 1.8%. The sample was memory CD4+ T cells sorted from blood. As for subset: CD45RA-negative fraction. The receptors were sampled from a woman aged 25 to 45 in good health.

Remarks on this clone: Given a much more abundant clone one base away, this may be a read error. This CDR3 reads CSVEDWGAERETQYF. CDR3 DNA sequence: TGCAGCGTTGAAGATTGGGGGGCGGAAAGAGAGACCCAGTACTTC. This rearrangement joins TRBV29-1 to TRBJ2-5; D is tentatively TRBD1 or TRBD2 (6 bases each). Germline CDR1 and CDR2: SQVTM and ANQGSEA. V was cut by 0 bases and J by 4 bases, with 15 bases left in between. This CDR3 region has 15 residues.

V usage is TRBV15 and J usage is TRBJ2-2, with D perhaps TRBD2 (5 bases). The CDR3 extends over 18 amino acids. CDR1 LNHNV and CDR2 YYDKDF come from the germline V gene (reference sequence). Trimming cost V 0 bases and J 2 bases, with 16 bases left between them. DNA for the CDR3: TGTGCCACCAGCAGAGAGCAGTTGTTAGCGCCTAACACCGGGGAGCTGTTTTTT. It yields the protein CATSREQLLAPNTGELFF.